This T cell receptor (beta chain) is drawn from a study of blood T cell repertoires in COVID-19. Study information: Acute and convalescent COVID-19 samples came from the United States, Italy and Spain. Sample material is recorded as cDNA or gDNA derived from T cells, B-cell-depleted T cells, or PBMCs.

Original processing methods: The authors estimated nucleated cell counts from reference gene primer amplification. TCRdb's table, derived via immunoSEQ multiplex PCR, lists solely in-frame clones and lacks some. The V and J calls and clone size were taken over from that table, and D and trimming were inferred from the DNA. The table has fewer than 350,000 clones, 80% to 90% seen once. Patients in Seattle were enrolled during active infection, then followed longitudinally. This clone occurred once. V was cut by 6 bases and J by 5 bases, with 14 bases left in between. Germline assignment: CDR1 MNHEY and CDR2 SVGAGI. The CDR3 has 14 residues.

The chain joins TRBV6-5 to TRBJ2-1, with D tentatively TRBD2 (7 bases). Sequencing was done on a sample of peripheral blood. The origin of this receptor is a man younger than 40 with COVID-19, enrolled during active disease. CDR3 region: CASSLGGAHNEQFF. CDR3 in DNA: TGTGCCAGCAGCCTGGGGGGGGCCCACAATGAGCAGTTCTTC.